Below are 15 T cell receptor beta chains sequenced from a single sample in a study of OX40 agonist ivuxolimab in advanced cancers. TCRdb keeps only in-frame clones here, not all; method: immunoSEQ multiplex PCR. This table holds approximately 49,000 clones, 85% found once. The source material was CD4+ or CD8+ T cells sorted from blood, sampled in a trial of the OX40 agonist ivuxolimab. All receptors come from an adult with an advanced solid tumor such as melanoma, head and neck, liver or kidney cancer.

The chain recombines TRBV27 with TRBJ2-2; TRBD2 is a possible D gene (6 bases). Looked up from germline, CDR1 is MNHEY and CDR2 is SMNVEV (reference sequence). The CDR3 length is 14 residues. Deletions cut 6 bases from V and 4 bases from J, with 12 bases between. CDR3 DNA: TGTGCCAGCAGGCCGGGACTCCCCACCGGGGAGCTGTTTTTT. This sequence encodes CASRPGLPTGELFF.

The chain uses TRBV9 and TRBJ2-1; D is unclear. Germline V gene sequence: CDR1 SGDLS, CDR2 YYNGEE. The V end was cut by 0 bases, the J end by 1 base, with 5 bases between. The CDR3 is 14 amino acids. The DNA of the CDR3 is TGTGCCAGCAGCGTAGGGGCGTCCTACAATGAGCAGTTCTTC. This encodes CASSVGASYNEQFF.

Only a few counts were recorded for this clone. The chain links TRBV7-9 to TRBJ1-2, with a possible D match to TRBD1 (6 bases). Germline CDR1 SEHNR, CDR2 FQNEAQ (reference sequence). V was pared by 0 bases and J by 0 bases, with 11 bases between. This CDR3 comprises 16 residues. The chain's CDR3 is CASSLANRDTNYGYTF. The DNA for the CDR3 is TGTGCCAGCAGCTTAGCGAACAGGGATACTAACTATGGCTACACCTTC.

The V call is TRBV6-5, the J call TRBJ2-3, with TRBD1 matching over 7 bases. This CDR3 spans 15 amino acids. The V segment lost 2 bases and the J segment 3 bases; nucleotides outside the gene matches: 5. The germline gives CDR1 MNHEY, CDR2 SVGAGI. The CDR3 sequence is CASSYIGGRTDTQYF. The CDR3 DNA reads TGTGCCAGCAGTTACATAGGGGGCCGGACAGATACGCAGTATTTT.

V usage is TRBV2 and J usage is TRBJ2-7; D not resolved. Germline V gene lookup returns CDR1 SNHLY and CDR2 FYNNEI. The CDR3 consists of 13 residues. The ends were cut back, 6 bases at V and 3 bases at J, with 12 bases in the middle. In DNA, the CDR3 is TGTGCCAGCAGCGAGAAAAAGTACTACGAGCAGTACTTC. The encoded protein is CASSEKKYYEQYF.

The DNA for the CDR3 is TGTGCCAGCAGCCCACGGGTTGGAGGCTACACCTTC. Translation gives CASSPRVGGYTF. The V call is TRBV13, the J call TRBJ1-2, with no clear D. Trimming removed 5 bases from V and 8 bases from J, with 12 bases in between. The germline gives CDR1 PRHDT, CDR2 FYEKMQ (reference sequence). This CDR3 comprises 12 residues.

This clone was seen just once. The rearrangement links TRBV30 to TRBJ1-2; D ambiguous. The CDR3 has 12 amino acids. Germline V gives CDR1 GTSNPN, CDR2 SVGIG (reference sequence). V dropped 5 bases and J dropped 8 bases, with 15 bases sitting between them. The CDR3 bases are TGTGCCTGGGGACCCCATGAGGGAGGCTACACCTTC. Its translation is CAWGPHEGGYTF. Using reference TRBV30 and TRBJ1-2 for the parts outside the CDR3, the full variable domain is SQTIHQWPATLVQPVGSPLSLECTVEGTSNPNLYWYRQAAGRGLQLLFYSVGIGQISSEVPQNLSASRPQDRQFILSSKKLLLSDSGFYLCAWGPHEGGYTFGSGTRLTVV.

This chain joins TRBV7-8 and TRBJ1-1; no clear D gene. This CDR3 region has 14 residues. Germline-derived CDR1 and CDR2 are SGHVS and FQNEAQ. The V gene lost 1 base and the J gene lost 1 base, with 7 bases spanning the gap. CDR3 DNA: TGTGCCAGCAGCTTAGGGGCAGGGAACACTGAAGCTTTCTTT. It codes for CASSLGAGNTEAFF. The variable domain in full, completed from reference TRBV7-8 and TRBJ1-1, reads GAGVSQSPRYKVAKRGQDVALRCDPISGHVSLFWYQQALGQGPEFLTYFQNEAQLDKSGLPSDRFFAERPEGSVSTLKIQRTQQEDSAVYLCASSLGAGNTEAFFGQGTRLTVV.

The rearrangement joins TRBV9 to TRBJ1-4; no clear D gene. Germline V CDR1 and CDR2: SGDLS, YYNGEE. Deletions cut 4 bases from V and 8 bases from J, with 18 bases between. CDR3 size: 15 residues. CDR3 sequence: CASSSSGDDREKLFF. The CDR3 bases are TGTGCCAGCAGCTCCAGTGGGGATGATCGAGAAAAACTGTTTTTT.

The J gene is TRBJ1-2, the V gene TRBV4-1; the match to TRBD1 covers 7 bases. Trimming took 0 bases from V and 3 from J; bases not matched to a gene: 13. CDR3 length: 18 residues. Germline CDR1 and CDR2: MGHRA and YSYEKL. The CDR3 is CASSQETARTGPDYGYTF. The CDR3 DNA sequence: TGCGCCAGCAGCCAAGAGACCGCTAGGACAGGTCCGGACTATGGCTACACCTTC.

The chain is built from TRBV7-9 and TRBJ1-1, with D tentatively TRBD1 (5 bases). CDR1 SEHNR and CDR2 FQNEAQ come from the germline V gene (reference sequence). The CDR3 has 12 amino acids. V lost 3 bases, J lost 11 bases, and 13 bases lay in between. The CDR3 region has the DNA TGTGCCAGCAGCTTGGGAGGGGCAGCGGCTTTCTTT. Amino acid sequence: CASSLGGAAAFF.

This chain uses TRBV30 with TRBJ2-3; maybe TRBD1 (6 bases). This CDR3 has 11 residues. Deletions cut 5 bases from V and 6 bases from J, with 9 bases between. Per germline, CDR1 GTSNPN and CDR2 SVGIG (reference sequence). This chain's CDR3 is CAWDQGDTQYF. CDR3 DNA: TGTGCCTGGGATCAGGGGGATACGCAGTATTTT.

J is TRBJ2-5 and V is TRBV7-9; D is unresolved. The CDR3 spans 15 residues. CDR1 is SEHNR and CDR2 is FQNEAQ in the germline V gene (reference sequence). Trimming left V 0 bases short and J 5 bases short, with 13 bases between. This chain's CDR3 is CASSLAQAVGETQYF. The DNA of the CDR3 is TGTGCCAGCAGCTTAGCGCAGGCAGTAGGGGAGACCCAGTACTTC.

This clone was detected only once. CDR3 in DNA: TGTGCCATCAGTGAGTCCCGTACAGGGACGAACCAAGAGACCCAGTACTTC. This codes for CAISESRTGTNQETQYF. The J gene is TRBJ2-5, the V gene TRBV10-3; maybe TRBD1 (6 bases). This CDR3 region has 17 residues. The V gene lost 0 bases and the J gene lost 0 bases, with 14 bases spanning the gap. Germline V gene data show CDR1 as ENHRY and CDR2 as SYGVKD.

The V and J genes are TRBV7-6 and TRBJ2-3, with TRBD2 matching over 9 bases. Unmatched junction bases numbered 1, after V lost 0 bases and J lost 3 bases. Per the germline V gene, CDR1 is SGHVS and CDR2 is FNYEAQ. The CDR3 totals 15 residues. CDR3 sequence: CASSLASGGTDTQYF. For the CDR3, the DNA is TGTGCCAGCAGCTTAGCTAGCGGGGGAACAGATACGCAGTATTTT.